Below are 28 T cell receptor beta chains sequenced from a single sample in a study of CD8+ T cells in alopecia areata. The treatment is: oral pan-JAK inhibitor, 5-10 mg twice daily. Once RNA had been extracted, it was reverse transcribed into cDNA to act as the sequencing template. Profiled with immunoSEQ multiplex PCR; TCRdb holds only in-frame clones, not every one. This sample carries 190,000 or so clones, about 60% of them seen once, and the ten largest clones take approximately 3.4%. Sample: CD4+ T cells sorted from blood, taken at week 4, from a patient treated with tofacitinib. These receptors were collected from a human donor with alopecia areata.

The chain carries TRBV29-1 and TRBJ2-1; TRBD2 is a possible D gene (5 bases). Germline lookup yields CDR1 SQVTM and CDR2 ANQGSEA. The CDR3 extends over 14 amino acids. Trimming took off 5 bases at V and 7 bases at J, with 18 bases between the two ends. CDR3 DNA: TGCAGCGTTCGCAACCTACTAGTGGGGAATGAGCAGTTCTTC. This gives the protein CSVRNLLVGNEQFF.

This clone was detected only a few times. The chain is built from TRBV7-2 and TRBJ2-1, with D perhaps matching TRBD2 (5 bases). Germline lookup yields CDR1 SGHTA and CDR2 FQGNSA. V lost 3 bases to trimming and J lost 10 bases, with 16 bases between them. The CDR3 covers 14 residues. The CDR3 loop reads CASSFVSGRNEQFF. The DNA for the CDR3 is TGTGCCAGCAGCTTCGTGAGCGGTAGGAACGAGCAGTTCTTC.

The rearrangement joins TRBV5-1 to TRBJ2-3; the D call may be TRBD1 or TRBD2 (6 bases each). CDR3 length: 15 amino acids. V was pared by 3 bases and J by 2 bases, with 13 bases between. Germline lookup yields CDR1 SGHRS and CDR2 YFSETQ. The CDR3 DNA reads TGCGCCAGCAGCTCGGGAGCAGGGGACACAGATACGCAGTATTTT. This encodes CASSSGAGDTDTQYF.

The chain is built from TRBV7-2 and TRBJ2-5, with D unresolved. The germline V gene encodes CDR1 SGHTA and CDR2 FQGNSA. The CDR3 has 12 residues. V was pared by 8 bases and J by 2 bases, with 9 bases between. The CDR3 coding sequence is TGTGCCAGCGGCCGGGCTCAAGAGACCCAGTACTTC. Its protein is CASGRAQETQYF.

The chain carries TRBV7-3 and TRBJ2-5; either TRBD1 or TRBD2 may supply D (6 bases each). This CDR3 has 15 residues. V was shortened by 5 bases and J by 2 bases, with 15 bases between the two germline ends. Germline-derived CDR1 and CDR2 are SGHTA and FQGTGA. Here the CDR3 reads CASSTSGDRQETQYF. The CDR3 DNA reads as TGTGCCAGCAGCACCTCGGGAGACAGGCAAGAGACCCAGTACTTC.

This clone turned up a few times. This chain uses TRBV30 with TRBJ2-1; D gene ambiguous. The germline gives CDR1 GTSNPN, CDR2 SVGIG (reference sequence). The CDR3 is 14 amino acids. V was pared by 0 bases and J by 1 base, with 7 bases between. CDR3: CAWSVRASYNEQFF. The CDR3, as DNA: TGTGCCTGGAGTGTTAGGGCGTCCTACAATGAGCAGTTCTTC.

This clone was seen a single time. V is TRBV27 and J is TRBJ1-6, with D uncertain. The CDR3 runs 12 residues. From germline, CDR1 is MNHEY and CDR2 SMNVEV (reference sequence). Trimming left V 5 bases short and J 7 bases short, with 6 bases between. The CDR3 protein is CASSRWNSPLHF. The CDR3 DNA reads TGTGCCAGCAGTCGGTGGAATTCACCCCTCCACTTT.

J is TRBJ2-5 and V is TRBV30, with no clear D. Trimming removed 0 bases from V and 5 bases from J, with 13 bases in between. Germline CDR1 GTSNPN, CDR2 SVGIG (reference sequence). CDR3 length: 14 residues. DNA of the CDR3: TGTGCCTGGAGTGTATTGGGCCTGTTTGAGACCCAGTACTTC. This gives the protein CAWSVLGLFETQYF.

The chain has TRBV4-1 and TRBJ1-2, with 7 nucleotides matching TRBD1. This CDR3 has 15 residues. J lost 7 bases, V lost 1 base, and 9 bases had no gene match. Germline V CDR1 and CDR2: MGHRA, YSYEKL. CDR3 in DNA: TGCGCCAGCAGCCAAGTAGAGGGGGCAGAAGTTGGCTACACCTTC. Translating it yields CASSQVEGAEVGYTF.

The chain has TRBV30 and TRBJ1-1; D remains unclear. Germline-derived CDR1 and CDR2 are GTSNPN and SVGIG (reference sequence). The V and J ends lost 1 base and 1 base respectively, with 13 bases between them. The CDR3 length is 15 residues. In nucleotides, the CDR3 is TGTGCCTGGAGTGACGGGAGGTTCGGGAACACTGAAGCTTTCTTT. Protein product: CAWSDGRFGNTEAFF. The variable domain in full, completed from reference TRBV30 and TRBJ1-1, reads SQTIHQWPATLVQPVGSPLSLECTVEGTSNPNLYWYRQAAGRGLQLLFYSVGIGQISSEVPQNLSASRPQDRQFILSSKKLLLSDSGFYLCAWSDGRFGNTEAFFGQGTRLTVV.

This clone has only one observation. This chain joins TRBV23-1 and TRBJ2-6, with 8 bases matching TRBD1. TRBV23-1 is filed as an ORF, its function uncertain. This CDR3 comprises 16 residues. Trimming removed 7 bases from V and 3 bases from J; junction bases left unmatched: 8. CDR3 in DNA: TGCGCCAGCAATTTGGACAGGGCTTTTGGGGCCAACGTCCTGACTTTC. It codes for CASNLDRAFGANVLTF.

The chain uses TRBV30 and TRBJ1-4, with 7 bases lining up with TRBD1. V shed 2 bases and J 7 bases; nucleotides not matched to a gene: 1. The CDR3 has 12 residues. The germline V gene has CDR1 GTSNPN and CDR2 SVGIG (reference sequence). The CDR3 region is CAWSRQGEKLFF. The CDR3, as DNA: TGTGCCTGGAGTAGACAGGGTGAAAAACTGTTTTTT.

This clone has a handful of counts. The genes are TRBV29-1 and TRBJ1-5; D gene ambiguous. Germline CDR1 is SQVTM and CDR2 is ANQGSEA. This CDR3 is 13 amino acids long. V was cut by 6 bases and J by 3 bases, with 12 bases left in between. This CDR3 is CSVGGPDNQPQHF. Written as DNA, the CDR3 is TGCAGCGTAGGAGGGCCCGACAATCAGCCCCAGCATTTT.

This clone was picked up one time. CDR3 region: CASRPGGRNQETQYF. CDR3 sequence (DNA): TGCGCCAGCAGACCAGGGGGCAGGAACCAAGAGACCCAGTACTTC. The chain recombines TRBV5-1 with TRBJ2-5; 8 nucleotides agree with TRBD1. Germline V CDR1 and CDR2: SGHRS, YFSETQ. V dropped 5 bases and J dropped 0; count of bases not matched to a gene: 6. The CDR3 length is 15 residues.

This clone was counted only a few times. The gene calls are TRBV28 and TRBJ2-3; 7 bases are a match to TRBD2. CDR1 and CDR2 from the germline V gene are MDHEN and SYDVKM. CDR3 length equals 13 residues. Trimming removed 4 bases from V and 6 bases from J; junction bases left unmatched: 4. CDR3: CASSSPGGDTQYF. CDR3 coding DNA: TGTGCCAGCAGTTCTCCCGGGGGGGATACGCAGTATTTT.

This clone has just a few counts. The rearrangement links TRBV6-1 to TRBJ1-1, with D unclear. CDR1 is MNHNS and CDR2 is SASEGT in the germline V gene. The CDR3 is made up of 13 amino acids. Trimming removed 2 bases at V and 2 bases at J, with 6 bases between. The CDR3 region is CASSEWPNTEAFF. CDR3 DNA sequence: TGTGCCAGCAGTGAATGGCCAAACACTGAAGCTTTCTTT.

The chain couples TRBV7-2 to TRBJ1-2; D is ambiguous. Trimming took off 5 bases at V and 5 bases at J, with 15 bases between the two ends. Germline CDR1 reads SGHTA; CDR2 reads FQGNSA. The CDR3 length is 14 residues. CDR3 nucleotide sequence: TGTGCCAGCAGCGAAGGGCCAGGACCATATGGCTACACCTTC. Protein sequence: CASSEGPGPYGYTF. Filled out from reference TRBV7-2 and TRBJ1-2, the complete variable domain reads GAGVSQSPSNKVTEKGKDVELRCDPISGHTALYWYRQSLGQGLEFLIYFQGNSAPDKSGLPSDRFSAERTGGSVSTLTIQRTQQEDSAVYLCASSEGPGPYGYTFGSGTRLTVV.

The V and J genes are TRBV30 and TRBJ2-2; maybe TRBD2 (6 bases). The CDR3 sequence is 14 residues long. The germline V and J ends were trimmed by 3 bases and 6 bases, with 14 bases remaining between them. The germline gives CDR1 GTSNPN, CDR2 SVGIG (reference sequence). The DNA of the CDR3 is TGTGCCTGGAGATCCCTCCGGAGGGCCGGGGAGCTGTTTTTT. Encoded protein: CAWRSLRRAGELFF.

V gene TRBV28 combines with J gene TRBJ1-6; 7 bases are shared with TRBD1. CDR3 size: 15 residues. Germline V gene data show CDR1 as MDHEN and CDR2 as SYDVKM. J was trimmed by 9 bases and V by 3 bases; bases with no gene match: 8. The CDR3 DNA reads as TGTGCCAGCAGTTTCCGCGGGACAGCAGGTTCACCCCTCCACTTT. Protein product: CASSFRGTAGSPLHF.

The chain carries TRBV2 and TRBJ2-1; 9 nucleotides agree with TRBD2. The V and J ends lost 4 bases and 8 bases, in that order; junction bases with no gene match: 12. The CDR3 has 16 residues. CDR1 and CDR2 (germline): SNHLY, FYNNEI. CDR3 protein: CASSALAGRYRHEQFF. For the CDR3, the DNA is TGTGCCAGCAGTGCACTAGCGGGCCGCTATCGGCATGAGCAGTTCTTC. Based on the CDR3 plus reference TRBV2 and TRBJ2-1, the full variable domain is EPEVTQTPSHQVTQMGQEVILRCVPISNHLYFYWYRQILGQKVEFLVSFYNNEISEKSEIFDDQFSVERPDGSNFTLKIRSTKLEDSAMYFCASSALAGRYRHEQFFGPGTRLTVL.

A single count supports this clone. The J gene is TRBJ1-2, the V gene TRBV4-2; D might be TRBD1 (5 bases). The V end lost 3 bases, the J end lost 5 bases, and 10 bases lay between the germline ends. The CDR3 has 13 amino acids. Germline values: CDR1 LGHNA, CDR2 YNFKEQ. CDR3 sequence reads: CASSHRKGYGYTF. CDR3 nucleotides: TGTGCCAGCAGCCACCGGAAGGGGTATGGCTACACCTTC.

This clone has a single count. The genes are TRBV5-1 and TRBJ1-5, with D possibly being TRBD1 (5 bases). The CDR3 spans 13 residues. Germline V gives CDR1 SGHRS, CDR2 YFSETQ. The V and J ends lost 4 bases and 7 bases respectively, with 12 bases between them. The CDR3 reads CASSPTGSQPQHF. The CDR3 coding sequence is TGCGCCAGCAGCCCCACAGGTTCCCAGCCCCAGCATTTT.

In its sample, this clone was seen a few times. V and J are TRBV30 and TRBJ2-2; TRBD2 aligns across 7 bases. J gave up 7 bases and V 3 bases, and 2 bases lay outside the gene matches. The CDR3 is made up of 12 amino acids. Looked up from germline, CDR1 is GTSNPN and CDR2 is SVGIG (reference sequence). The DNA for the CDR3 is TGTGCCTGGAGCCTAGCGGTCGGGGAGCTGTTTTTT. This sequence encodes CAWSLAVGELFF. The whole variable domain, remainder taken from reference TRBV30 and TRBJ2-2, is SQTIHQWPATLVQPVGSPLSLECTVEGTSNPNLYWYRQAAGRGLQLLFYSVGIGQISSEVPQNLSASRPQDRQFILSSKKLLLSDSGFYLCAWSLAVGELFFGEGSRLTVL.

The chain employs TRBV29-1 and TRBJ1-1; 11 bases line up with TRBD1. The CDR3 covers 13 residues. The germline gives CDR1 SQVTM, CDR2 ANQGSEA. The J segment lost 6 bases and the V segment lost 7 bases, leaving 7 bases of the junction unmatched. CDR3 nucleotide sequence: TGCAGCGCCTGGACAGGGGGCTCCGCTGAAGCTTTCTTT. Translated: CSAWTGGSAEAFF.

The chain combines TRBV29-1 with TRBJ2-2; D ambiguous. This CDR3 contains 13 residues. Trimming removed 2 bases from V and 8 bases from J, with 12 bases in between. Germline V gene lookup returns CDR1 SQVTM and CDR2 ANQGSEA. In DNA form, the CDR3 reads TGCAGCGTTGAAAGCGTGATGGGTGGGGAGCTGTTTTTT. Amino acids: CSVESVMGGELFF.

This chain connects TRBV30 to TRBJ1-3; TRBD1 matches at 9 bases. The germline gives CDR1 GTSNPN, CDR2 SVGIG (reference sequence). J lost 4 bases, V lost 6 bases, and 7 bases had no gene match. This CDR3 spans 14 amino acids. CDR3 sequence: CACTGGQGGNTIYF. CDR3 in DNA: TGTGCCTGTACAGGAGGACAGGGGGGAAACACCATATATTTT.

The J gene is TRBJ2-3, the V gene TRBV29-1; D possibly corresponds to TRBD2 (5 bases). The CDR3 sequence is 13 residues long. Germline CDR1 SQVTM, CDR2 ANQGSEA. V lost 8 bases to trimming and J lost 0 bases, with 12 bases between them. CDR3 nucleotides: TGCAGCCCCAGAAGGACTAGCACAGATACGCAGTATTTT. This translates into CSPRRTSTDTQYF.

J is TRBJ2-7 and V is TRBV6-1; no reliable D call. The germline V gene has CDR1 MNHNS and CDR2 SASEGT. With 0 bases removed from V and 3 bases from J, the gap between germline ends came to 12 bases. CDR3 length: 15 amino acids. The CDR3 sequence is CASSEAAAAGYEQYF. DNA for the CDR3: TGTGCCAGCAGTGAAGCGGCTGCGGCCGGCTACGAGCAGTACTTC.